Shown below are 32 T cell receptor beta chains from a single sample sequenced in a study of blood T cell repertoires in COVID-19. Method: immunoSEQ multiplex PCR; TCRdb's copy keeps in-frame clones and lacks some. The sample shows some 200,000 clones, roughly nine tenths of them seen only once. Material for sequencing was peripheral blood. These receptors were taken from an elderly woman in a cohort sampled during active or convalescent COVID-19.

This chain links TRBV11-2 with TRBJ1-5; D is undetermined. CDR3 size: 17 residues. V lost 1 base and J 4 bases, leaving 17 bases between the germline ends. Germline V gives CDR1 SGHAT, CDR2 FQNNGV. In nucleotides, the CDR3 is TGTGCCAGCAGCTTAGGGAGGGAGGGTTTCGTGAATCAGCCCCAGCATTTT. Its protein is CASSLGREGFVNQPQHF.

The rearrangement uses TRBV6-5 and TRBJ1-5; 7 bases align to TRBD1. The junction had 7 bases not matched to a gene; V was cut back by 2 bases and J by 6 bases. Germline-derived CDR1 and CDR2 are MNHEY and SVGAGI. The CDR3 contains 15 residues. The CDR3 reads CASSYMAGGGQPQHF. The CDR3 region has the DNA TGTGCCAGCAGTTACATGGCAGGGGGAGGTCAGCCCCAGCATTTT.

The chain couples TRBV6-5 to TRBJ1-5; the match to TRBD1 covers 8 bases. CDR3 size: 15 residues. Germline V gene sequence: CDR1 MNHEY, CDR2 SVGAGI. V shed 4 bases, J shed 3 bases, and the junction held 5 bases outside the gene matches. CDR3 loop: CASSSTTGVNQPQHF. CDR3 in DNA: TGTGCCAGCAGTTCAACGACAGGGGTCAATCAGCCCCAGCATTTT.

The chain couples TRBV23-1 to TRBJ2-5; D perhaps matches TRBD1 (5 bases). TRBV23-1 qualifies as an ORF whose function is uncertain. V was pared by 4 bases and J by 2 bases, with 8 bases between. The CDR3 is 13 residues long. The CDR3 DNA reads as TGCGCCAGCAGTCCCGACAGACAAGAGACCCAGTACTTC. Its protein product is CASSPDRQETQYF.

The CDR3 DNA follows: TGTGCCAGCTCACGCGGACAGCTGGATGGCTACACCTTC. Its translation is CASSRGQLDGYTF. The chain uses TRBV18 and TRBJ1-2, with a weak D call TRBD1 (6 bases). This CDR3 comprises 13 residues. Germline V gene lookup returns CDR1 KGHSH and CDR2 LQKENI. Trimming removed 4 bases at V and 6 bases at J, with 12 bases between.

The rearrangement uses TRBV4-2 and TRBJ1-1; 7 nucleotides align to TRBD1. Germline V lookup: CDR1 LGHNA, CDR2 YNFKEQ. V lost 4 bases, J lost 4 bases, and 15 bases stayed unmatched. The CDR3 runs 17 residues. CDR3 DNA sequence: TGTGCCAGCAGCCCTCGGGACAGTTCGCTACAGGGCACTGAAGCTTTCTTT. The encoded protein is CASSPRDSSLQGTEAFF.

This clone was counted a single time. The chain combines TRBV4-1 with TRBJ1-2, with D tentatively TRBD1 (6 bases). Germline-derived CDR1 and CDR2 are MGHRA and YSYEKL. This CDR3 is built from 15 residues. V was trimmed by 1 base and J by 3 bases, leaving 12 bases between them. The CDR3 nucleotides read TGCGCCAGCAGCCAAGGGGCAGGGGACGACTATGGCTACACCTTC. It codes for CASSQGAGDDYGYTF.

The rearrangement joins TRBV6-6 to TRBJ1-2; D gene unclear. The CDR3 totals 14 residues. CDR1 is MNHNY, CDR2 SVGAGI, per germline (reference sequence). Trimming left V 2 bases short and J 2 bases short, with 9 bases between. CDR3 nucleotide sequence: TGTGCCAGCAGTTACAGAGACACCAACTATGGCTACACCTTC. Translated: CASSYRDTNYGYTF.

V gene TRBV24-1 combines with J gene TRBJ2-1, with a tentative D call TRBD2 (6 bases). The CDR3 loop spans 19 amino acids. Per the germline V gene, CDR1 is KGHDR and CDR2 is SFDVKD. V lost 3 bases and J lost 2, with 22 bases in between. Here the CDR3 DNA reads TGTGCCACCAGTGATGCTTTTAGTGCGGGGAGAGGTACCTACAATGAGCAGTTCTTC. This translates into CATSDAFSAGRGTYNEQFF.

V usage is TRBV6-2 or TRBV6-3 and J usage is TRBJ2-3; 9 bases line up with TRBD2. The V and J ends lost 4 bases and 9 bases, in that order; junction bases with no gene match: 8. The CDR3 is 14 amino acids. Germline loops: CDR1 MNHEY, CDR2 SVGEGT. The chain's CDR3 is CASSLVAGEITQYF. CDR3 bases: TGTGCCAGCAGTTTGGTAGCGGGGGAAATCACGCAGTATTTT.

This sequence joins TRBV5-1 and TRBJ1-4; D might be TRBD1 (6 bases). CDR1 and CDR2 (germline): SGHRS, YFSETQ. This CDR3 comprises 16 residues. Trimming cost V 0 bases and J 0 bases, with 9 bases left between them. The CDR3 nucleotides read TGCGCCAGCAGCTTGGGAAACAGGGCAACTAATGAAAAACTGTTTTTT. Its translation is CASSLGNRATNEKLFF.

This rearrangement joins TRBV13 to TRBJ2-5; perhaps TRBD2 as D (7 bases). V was cut by 5 bases and J by 7 bases, with 14 bases left in between. From germline, CDR1 is PRHDT and CDR2 FYEKMQ (reference sequence). The CDR3 extends over 13 amino acids. In DNA, the CDR3 is TGTGCCAGCAGCATGGGGGGGCGGGGGACCCAGTACTTC. Translating gives CASSMGGRGTQYF.

This clone appeared many times. CDR3 nucleotides: TGTGCCAGTAGTGGGGGTCAGGGGCGTGCCACTGAAGCTTTCTTT. This codes for CASSGGQGRATEAFF. J is TRBJ1-1 and V is TRBV19, with D perhaps TRBD1 (6 bases). The V and J ends lost 5 bases and 4 bases respectively, with 17 bases between them. CDR1 is LNHDA, CDR2 SQIVND, per germline (reference sequence). CDR3 size: 15 residues.

The chain joins TRBV9 to TRBJ2-2; D possibly corresponds to TRBD2 (5 bases). The ends were cut back, 3 bases at V and 6 bases at J, with 15 bases in the middle. This CDR3 contains 15 residues. The V gene's germline CDR1 is SGDLS and CDR2 YYNGEE. CDR3: CASSAAGTLPGELFF. The DNA of the CDR3 is TGTGCCAGCAGCGCCGCGGGTACCCTCCCCGGGGAGCTGTTTTTT. Full variable domain (rest looked up from reference TRBV9 and TRBJ2-2): DSGVTQTPKHLITATGQRVTLRCSPRSGDLSVYWYQQSLDQGLQFLIQYYNGEERAKGNILERFSAQQFPDLHSELNLSSLELGDSALYFCASSAAGTLPGELFFGEGSRLTVL.

In regard to this clone: Germline is not matched at one junction end, which may reflect a read error. J is TRBJ2-5 and V is TRBV28, with D possibly TRBD2 on 7 matching bases. There are 13 residues in the CDR3. Germline V gives CDR1 MDHEN, CDR2 SYDVKM. CDR3 loop: CASIRGAGETQYF. The CDR3 DNA sequence: TGTGCCAGCATCCGGGGGGCCGGAGAGACTCAGTACTTC.

V usage is TRBV2 and J usage is TRBJ1-6; 10 bases map to TRBD1. This CDR3 is built from 16 residues. Trimming at V came to 6 bases and at J to 7 bases, leaving 9 bases not matched to a gene. The V gene's germline CDR1 is SNHLY and CDR2 FYNNEI. DNA of the CDR3: TGTGCCAGCAGCGCCAATAGGGACAGGGGCAATTCACCCCTCCACTTT. Its translation is CASSANRDRGNSPLHF.

The gene calls are TRBV7-9 and TRBJ1-2; no clear D. This CDR3 has 13 amino acids. Germline V gene lookup returns CDR1 SEHNR and CDR2 FQNEAQ (reference sequence). Deletions cut 0 bases from V and 4 bases from J, with 6 bases between. This chain's CDR3 is CASSLAQFYGYTF. Here the CDR3 DNA reads TGTGCCAGCAGCTTAGCCCAGTTCTATGGCTACACCTTC.

The chain recombines TRBV28 with TRBJ1-4; maybe TRBD1 (6 bases). Germline V gene lookup returns CDR1 MDHEN and CDR2 SYDVKM. V lost 6 bases and J lost 8, with 13 bases in between. The length of the CDR3 is 13 residues. The CDR3 bases are TGTGCCAGCAGATTGGGGGCTGGAGAAAAACTGTTTTTT. This sequence encodes CASRLGAGEKLFF.

CDR3 region: CASSREPVNTEAFF. The CDR3 DNA reads TGCGCCAGCAGTAGGGAGCCAGTGAACACTGAAGCTTTCTTT. The V gene is TRBV5-1, the J gene TRBJ1-1; D gene uncertain. Trimming took off 5 bases at V and 0 bases at J, with 11 bases between the two ends. Looked up from germline, CDR1 is SGHRS and CDR2 is YFSETQ. CDR3 length equals 14 residues.

V gene TRBV7-8 combines with J gene TRBJ2-3; TRBD1 matches at 7 bases. CDR1 and CDR2 (germline): SGHVS, FQNEAQ. The J segment lost 6 bases and the V segment lost 3 bases, leaving 12 bases of the junction unmatched. The CDR3 runs 16 residues. CDR3 protein: CASSFRPNRGSDTQYF. Here the CDR3 DNA reads TGTGCCAGCAGCTTTCGCCCAAACAGGGGCTCCGATACGCAGTATTTT.

The rearrangement links TRBV28 to TRBJ1-5, with no clear D. The CDR3 consists of 14 residues. Germline V gene lookup returns CDR1 MDHEN and CDR2 SYDVKM. V was pared by 6 bases and J by 4 bases, with 13 bases between. The DNA of the CDR3 is TGTGCCAGCAGCAAAGTCCGGGGAAATCAGCCCCAGCATTTT. This encodes CASSKVRGNQPQHF.

The chain has TRBV3-1 (or the pseudogene TRBV3-2) and TRBJ2-3, with 11 bases that match TRBD2. This CDR3 comprises 16 residues. Germline V CDR1 and CDR2: LGHDT, YNNKEL (reference sequence). After removal of 3 bases from V and 2 bases from J, the junction contained 4 bases not matched to a gene. The CDR3 sequence is CASSQGGLAVTDTQYF. Here the CDR3 DNA reads TGTGCCAGCAGCCAGGGGGGACTAGCGGTCACAGATACGCAGTATTTT.

This clone was detected only once. The CDR3: CASSQGGGQPQHF. CDR3 bases: TGTGCCAGCAGCCAGGGGGGAGGGCAGCCCCAGCATTTT. V and J are TRBV3-1 (or the pseudogene TRBV3-2) and TRBJ1-5; tentatively, D is TRBD1 (5 bases). The CDR3 extends over 13 amino acids. Germline CDR1 and CDR2: LGHDT and YNNKEL (reference sequence). The germline V and J ends were trimmed by 3 bases and 7 bases, with 10 bases remaining between them.

This rearrangement joins TRBV7-9 to TRBJ2-7, with 9 bases aligning to TRBD1. This CDR3 region has 15 residues. The V and J ends lost 0 bases and 3 bases, in that order; junction bases with no gene match: 3. Germline lookup yields CDR1 SEHNR and CDR2 FQNEAQ (reference sequence). The chain's CDR3 is CASSLAGQGGYEQYV. CDR3 in DNA: TGTGCCAGCAGCTTAGCGGGACAGGGAGGCTACGAGCAGTACGTC.

V and J are TRBV9 and TRBJ1-1; D is uncertain. The germline V gene encodes CDR1 SGDLS and CDR2 YYNGEE. The CDR3 sequence is 16 residues long. Trimming pared 2 bases from V and 3 bases from J, leaving 17 bases between. For the CDR3, the DNA is TGTGCCAGCAGCGTCGGGATCGCCCAAAAGTACACTGAAGCTTTCTTT. Translating it yields CASSVGIAQKYTEAFF.

CDR3 sequence reads: CAWSAHQRWSTDTQYF. As DNA, the CDR3 is TGTGCCTGGAGTGCCCACCAGCGGTGGTCCACAGATACGCAGTATTTT. This chain connects TRBV30 to TRBJ2-3; D might be TRBD2 (5 bases). The CDR3 has 16 residues. V was clipped by 1 base and J by 2 bases, with 16 bases between them. CDR1 and CDR2 from the germline V gene are GTSNPN and SVGIG (reference sequence).

The rearrangement links TRBV5-4 to TRBJ1-1; 7 nucleotides match TRBD1. With 5 bases clipped from V and 1 base from J, the junction kept 8 bases outside the gene matches. Per the germline V gene, CDR1 is SGHNT and CDR2 is YYREEE (reference sequence). The CDR3 is 15 residues long. The CDR3 region is CASSFPQGRNTEAFF. The CDR3 DNA reads as TGTGCCAGCAGTTTCCCACAGGGGAGGAACACTGAAGCTTTCTTT.

As to this clone: Different DNA sequences within this sample yield the same CDR3. The chain has TRBV5-5 and TRBJ1-5; 7 bases line up with TRBD1. Germline CDR1 is SGHKS and CDR2 is YYEKEE (reference sequence). V shed 2 bases and J 5 bases; nucleotides not matched to a gene: 1. CDR3 length: 13 amino acids. In nucleotides, the CDR3 is TGTGCCAGCAGCTTCACAGGGGATCAGCCCCAGCATTTT. Protein sequence: CASSFTGDQPQHF.

The rearrangement uses TRBV6-6 and TRBJ2-3; tentatively, D is TRBD1 (6 bases). Germline values: CDR1 MNHNY, CDR2 SVGAGI (reference sequence). The CDR3 consists of 13 residues. The V end lost 7 bases, the J end lost 2 bases, and 10 bases lay between the germline ends. CDR3 sequence: CASTRDNTDTQYF. In DNA form, the CDR3 reads TGTGCCAGCACTCGGGACAACACAGATACGCAGTATTTT.

V gene TRBV2 combines with J gene TRBJ2-7, with 9 bases identical to TRBD1. The CDR3 runs 14 residues. The V gene end was trimmed by 7 bases and the J gene end by 5 bases; junction bases not matched to a gene: 9. The germline CDR1 and CDR2 sequences are SNHLY and FYNNEI. The DNA of the CDR3 is TGTGCCAGCATTGGGGACAGGGCCACCCACGAGCAGTACTTC. This translates into CASIGDRATHEQYF. The entire variable domain, with the rest obtained from reference TRBV2 and TRBJ2-7, is as follows: EPEVTQTPSHQVTQMGQEVILRCVPISNHLYFYWYRQILGQKVEFLVSFYNNEISEKSEIFDDQFSVERPDGSNFTLKIRSTKLEDSAMYFCASIGDRATHEQYFGPGTRLTVT.

The rearrangement uses TRBV18 and TRBJ2-7; 8 bases are a match to TRBD1. The trim removed 3 bases at V and 0 bases at J, leaving 4 bases unmatched. This CDR3 contains 15 residues. Germline CDR1 is KGHSH and CDR2 is LQKENI. CDR3 amino acids: CASSPGQASSYEQYF. CDR3 nucleotide sequence: TGTGCCAGCTCACCGGGACAGGCTAGCTCCTACGAGCAGTACTTC.

The chain uses TRBV5-1 and TRBJ1-5; TRBD1 matches 9 bases. Trimming removed 4 bases from V and 5 bases from J; junction bases left unmatched: 4. Germline V lookup: CDR1 SGHRS, CDR2 YFSETQ. The CDR3 runs 14 residues. In nucleotides, the CDR3 is TGCGCCAGCAGCCCAGGACAGGGGTATCAGCCCCAGCATTTT. Translated, it gives CASSPGQGYQPQHF.